This TCR beta chain was profiled in a study of T cell repertoires in cytomegalovirus infection. Study-level background: Public TCR beta signatures indicated both CMV infection and matching HLA type. Findings and limits, study-wide: Carriers of CMV plus the relevant HLA were identified by cumulative public TCR beta family frequency.

MiXCR, run by TCRdb on the reads, gives a single entry per CDR3 protein. The sample contains fewer than 950,000 distinct CDR3 sequences, approximately 32% of which appear only once. The table lists this clonotype with a few counts. Its antigen is still unknown. The sequenced sample was cultured CD8+ T cells from PBMCs, obtained from culture after CMV antigen stimulation. This TCR was recovered from a human donor in good health (CMV status not recorded). Some clones in this sample may be carry-over from other donors' samples.

The CDR3 is CASSDLVAGGYNEQFF. Here the CDR3 DNA reads TGTGCCAGCAGTGATCTGGTAGCGGGGGGATACAATGAGCAGTTCTTC. This chain joins TRBV6-4 and TRBJ2-1; 10 bases are a match to TRBD2. The junction had 6 bases not matched to a gene; V was cut back by 3 bases and J by 4 bases. This CDR3 has 16 amino acids. Germline-derived CDR1 and CDR2 are MRHNA and SNTAGT.